These 20 T cell receptor beta chains originate from one sample sequenced in a study of Graves' ophthalmopathy and Graves' hyperthyroidism. RNA transcripts provided the template for amplifying TCR beta CDR3 regions. Following a first-round RT-PCR that used HTBI primers, a second-round multiplex PCR was carried out. TCRdb reanalysed the multiplex PCR reads using MiXCR and keeps one entry per CDR3 protein. The sample includes a few hundred thousand distinct CDR3 sequences, roughly 40% of them seen just once. The sample consisted of peripheral blood or thyroid tissue (not recorded which). Every receptor here comes from an adult man with Graves' hyperthyroidism.

In its sample, this clonotype was seen many times. The rearrangement uses TRBV20-1 and TRBJ1-3; TRBD1 matches 8 bases. Germline CDR1 and CDR2: DFQATT and SNEGSKA (reference sequence). V dropped 2 bases and J dropped 7; count of bases not matched to a gene: 10. The CDR3 has 15 residues. The CDR3 spells CSARRAGGFGNTIYF. The DNA of the CDR3 is TGCAGTGCTAGACGTGCAGGGGGCTTTGGCAACACCATATATTTT.

This clonotype appeared many times. The V and J genes are TRBV7-2 and TRBJ2-7; 11 bases match TRBD2. Germline-derived CDR1 and CDR2 are SGHTA and FQGNSA. J lost 3 bases, V lost 5 bases, and 9 bases had no gene match. This CDR3 contains 16 residues. The CDR3 DNA follows: TGTGCCAGCAGCCTGAGTCAGGGACTAGCGGACTACGAGCAGTACTTC. Its translation: CASSLSQGLADYEQYF.

This clonotype was seen ten or more times. This chain connects TRBV5-4 to TRBJ1-1; D is possibly TRBD1 (5 bases). Trimming removed 7 bases from V and 5 bases from J, with 18 bases in between. Germline lookup yields CDR1 SGHNT and CDR2 YYREEE (reference sequence). CDR3 length equals 14 residues. The CDR3 bases are TGTGCCAGCGCATCCCGGGGGGATGGGACTGAAGCTTTCTTT. It codes for CASASRGDGTEAFF.

This chain links TRBV2 with TRBJ2-5; D unclear. Germline CDR1 reads SNHLY; CDR2 reads FYNNEI. The V end was cut by 7 bases, the J end by 2 bases, with 14 bases between. The CDR3 is made up of 14 amino acids. The CDR3 reads CASTRGAPQETQYF. The CDR3 region has the DNA TGTGCCAGCACTAGAGGAGCGCCGCAAGAGACCCAGTACTTC.

This clonotype has a single count. The chain recombines TRBV7-9 with TRBJ2-7; TRBD2 matches 10 bases. This CDR3 spans 15 amino acids. Germline values: CDR1 SEHNR, CDR2 FQNEAQ (reference sequence). Trimming removed 5 bases from V and 3 bases from J; junction bases left unmatched: 7. DNA for the CDR3: TGTGCCAGCAGCCAAGATCTAGCGGGAGTCTACGAGCAGTACTTC. It is translated as CASSQDLAGVYEQYF. Full variable domain (missing parts from reference TRBV7-9 and TRBJ2-7): DTGVSQNPRHKITKRGQNVTFRCDPISEHNRLYWYRQTLGQGPEFLTYFQNEAQLEKSRLLSDRFSAERPKGSFSTLEIQRTEQGDSAMYLCASSQDLAGVYEQYFGPGTRLTVT.

At least ten counts were recorded for this clonotype. The rearrangement joins TRBV20-1 to TRBJ2-5; 13 bases match TRBD2. The CDR3 totals 16 residues. Looked up from germline, CDR1 is DFQATT and CDR2 is SNEGSKA (reference sequence). Trimming cost V 6 bases and J 4 bases; bases outside gene matches: 11. CDR3 in DNA: TGCAGTGCCTGTGGGACTAGCGGGGTTATTGGAGAGACCCAGTACTTC. Amino acid sequence: CSACGTSGVIGETQYF.

A few counts support this clonotype. The V and J genes are TRBV28 and TRBJ1-4, with D possibly matching TRBD1 (5 bases). Between the trimmed V and J ends, which lost 6 bases and 3 bases, there was a span of 14 bases. This CDR3 comprises 15 residues. Germline CDR1 MDHEN, CDR2 SYDVKM. The CDR3 sequence: CASSGATEANEKLFF. In DNA, the CDR3 is TGTGCCAGCAGCGGGGCGACAGAAGCTAATGAAAAACTGTTTTTT.

The chain carries TRBV29-1 and TRBJ2-5; D not certain. The CDR3 spans 13 residues. The germline V gene encodes CDR1 SQVTM and CDR2 ANQGSEA. The V end was cut by 0 bases, the J end by 6 bases, with 11 bases between. The CDR3: CSVEDYPSQTQYF. CDR3 nucleotides: TGCAGCGTTGAAGATTATCCTAGTCAGACCCAGTACTTC.

This chain joins TRBV30 and TRBJ1-1; tentative D call: TRBD1 (5 bases). In germline, CDR1 is GTSNPN, CDR2 SVGIG (reference sequence). V lost 1 base to trimming and J lost 11 bases, with 11 bases between them. There are 11 residues in the CDR3. The CDR3 bases are TGTGCCTGGAGTGCGGGGCCTGGGGCTTTCTTT. This encodes CAWSAGPGAFF.

V usage is TRBV2 and J usage is TRBJ2-5; D is undetermined. The CDR3 loop spans 13 amino acids. V lost 5 bases and J lost 3, with 10 bases in between. Per germline, CDR1 SNHLY and CDR2 FYNNEI. CDR3 sequence: CASSFNRKETQYF. CDR3 in DNA: TGTGCCAGCAGTTTTAATAGGAAAGAGACCCAGTACTTC.

The chain employs TRBV7-2 and TRBJ2-7, with TRBD2 as a possible D gene (7 bases). This CDR3 has 16 residues. V lost 5 bases, J lost 2 bases, and 19 bases lay in between. The germline CDR1 and CDR2 sequences are SGHTA and FQGNSA. In DNA form, the CDR3 reads TGTGCCAGCAGCAGGGGGGGTAGATACACGGCCTACGAGCAGTACTTC. Amino acid sequence: CASSRGGRYTAYEQYF.

This chain links TRBV4-1 with TRBJ1-2; D is possibly TRBD1 (5 bases). The V and J ends lost 0 bases and 8 bases respectively, with 16 bases between them. Germline assignment: CDR1 MGHRA and CDR2 YSYEKL. The CDR3 loop spans 15 amino acids. The CDR3 sequence is CASSQDWGLEGGYTF. In nucleotides, the CDR3 is TGCGCCAGCAGCCAAGATTGGGGCTTGGAAGGGGGCTACACCTTC.

The V call is TRBV20-1, the J call TRBJ2-6, with D perhaps matching TRBD1 (6 bases). Trimming left V 4 bases short and J 4 bases short, with 11 bases between. This CDR3 is built from 14 residues. CDR1 and CDR2 from the germline V gene are DFQATT and SNEGSKA (reference sequence). This CDR3 is CSATGAAGANVLTF. For the CDR3, the DNA is TGCAGTGCTACAGGGGCTGCCGGGGCCAACGTCCTGACTTTC.

The chain joins TRBV5-1 to TRBJ1-5; 9 nucleotides line up with TRBD1. CDR1 is SGHRS and CDR2 is YFSETQ in the germline V gene. Trimming removed 2 bases from V and 6 bases from J; junction bases left unmatched: 6. This CDR3 is 15 amino acids long. The CDR3 nucleotides read TGCGCCAGCAGCTTAGGGACAGGGTCGGTTCAGCCCCAGCATTTT. It encodes CASSLGTGSVQPQHF.

The chain joins TRBV2 to TRBJ2-5, with D tentatively TRBD2 (6 bases). The CDR3 runs 12 residues. Deletions cut 6 bases from V and 5 bases from J, with 10 bases between. The germline CDR1 and CDR2 sequences are SNHLY and FYNNEI. In DNA, the CDR3 is TGTGCCAGCAGGTGGGGGGAGGAGACCCAGTACTTC. Amino acid sequence: CASRWGEETQYF.

As for this clonotype: One end of the junction fails to match germline, which may point to a read error. The chain employs TRBV29-1 and TRBJ1-4; D unclear. Germline lookup yields CDR1 SQVTM and CDR2 ANQGSEA. This CDR3 is 11 amino acids long. CDR3 in amino acids: CSVAGNGKLFF. The CDR3 bases are TGCAGCGTCGCTGGCAATGGAAAACTGTTTTTT.

This clonotype came up a few times. The chain joins TRBV20-1 to TRBJ2-3; 11 bases are shared with TRBD2. Trimming at V came to 0 bases and at J to 4 bases, leaving 6 bases not matched to a gene. Germline assignment: CDR1 DFQATT and CDR2 SNEGSKA (reference sequence). The CDR3 loop spans 16 amino acids. CDR3 protein: CSARDLAGGPSDTQYF. The CDR3 DNA reads TGCAGTGCTAGAGACTTAGCGGGAGGGCCGTCAGATACGCAGTATTTT.

The table lists this clonotype with many counts. J is TRBJ2-7 and V is TRBV10-3; D is unresolved. Germline V lookup: CDR1 ENHRY, CDR2 SYGVKD. The CDR3 is 12 residues long. V was clipped by 10 bases and J by 5 bases, with 15 bases between them. CDR3 sequence: CATDPGSHEQYF. CDR3 bases: TGTGCCACCGACCCAGGTAGCCACGAGCAGTACTTC.

About this clonotype itself: A much more abundant neighbour one base away suggests this may be a read error. The CDR3 loop reads CASAVGRSGGELFF. The CDR3 DNA is TGTGCCAGCGCCGTCGGGAGGTCGGGCGGGGAGCTGTTTTTT. V usage is TRBV12-3 or TRBV12-4 and J usage is TRBJ2-2, with TRBD2 identical over 7 bases. J was trimmed by 7 bases and V by 8 bases; bases with no gene match: 10. The CDR3 length is 14 residues.

J is TRBJ1-4 and V is TRBV29-1; 7 positions match TRBD1. CDR1 and CDR2 from the germline V gene are SQVTM and ANQGSEA. The CDR3 has 16 amino acids. The CDR3 DNA follows: TGCAGTGCTAGGGACAACAGGGGAAGCGTAGGTGAAAAACTGTTTTTT. This encodes CSARDNRGSVGEKLFF.